The rows below give T cell receptor beta chains drawn from one sample of a study of shared clonotypes between healthy human individuals. The assay was immunoSEQ multiplex PCR, and TCRdb's table has in-frame clones only and misses some. This table holds millions of clones, approximately 95% found once. Sequenced input: naive CD4+ T cells from PBMCs. The receptor set was obtained from a man aged 18 to 35 in good health. Some clones in this sample may be carry-over from other donors' samples. Each CDR3 is given without its conserved first and last residue.

TRBV6-5	TRBJ1-5	ASSPHRQGPQH
TRBV10-3	TRBJ2-1	AISGPNNEQF
TRBV19	TRBJ2-5	ASSMKGETQY
TRBV4-2	TRBJ2-7	ASSQDRLAAREQY
TRBV10-3	TRBJ2-3	AISDIAGAGEDTQY
TRBV28	TRBJ2-5	ASTQGLGETQY
TRBV29-1	TRBJ2-1	SVTRLAGGVNEQF
TRBV2	TRBJ2-7	ASSGITSAEQY
TRBV7-2	TRBJ2-3	ASSFASAKGPTQY
TRBV7-3	TRBJ2-1	ASSLLASGEDEQF
TRBV4-3	TRBJ2-2	ASSQDAGNTGELF
TRBV5-1	TRBJ2-3	ASRREAGSPFDTQY
TRBV4-1	TRBJ1-2	ASSQGGRGGYGYT
TRBV2	TRBJ2-1	ASSKRTSVDEQF
TRBV10-2	TRBJ2-7	ASLGNSYEQY
TRBV4-2	TRBJ1-5	ASSQDRLANQPQH
TRBV6-1	TRBJ1-3	ASGITGVGNTIY
TRBV6-4	TRBJ2-1	ASSDLWGAEQF
TRBV19	TRBJ1-1	ASRRGGQNTEAF
TRBV4-1	TRBJ1-1	ASSQSGQLNAEAF
TRBV29-1	TRBJ2-7	SVNRAGLAGVYEQY
TRBV6-1	TRBJ1-6	AGDSSNSPLH
TRBV11-3	TRBJ2-5	ASSSGNRTQY
TRBV10-3	TRBJ2-7	AISEGQGQGAGEQY
TRBV5-1	TRBJ2-1	ASSLAQWGWQF
TRBV6-5	TRBJ1-2	ASSVPGSRGGYT
TRBV10-3	TRBJ2-2	AISESKWGSGTTGELF